Presented here are 30 T cell receptor beta chains from one specimen sequenced in a study of radiotherapy plus CTLA-4 blockade in lung cancer. Sequenced by immunoSEQ multiplex PCR; TCRdb stores in-frame clones only, minus some. Of roughly 60,000 clones in the sample, less than 85% were seen once. This sample comprised peripheral blood, obtained from a patient treated with radiotherapy plus ipilimumab. The receptors here all came from a human donor with non-small cell lung cancer who had a complete response to radiotherapy plus ipilimumab.

Points on this clone: This CDR3 is also generated by other DNA sequences in the sample. The V gene is TRBV18, the J gene TRBJ1-1, with D unclear. There are 14 residues in the CDR3. The V and J ends lost 2 bases and 1 base respectively, with 8 bases between them. The germline V gene has CDR1 KGHSH and CDR2 LQKENI. This CDR3 is CASSPDYRNTEAFF. In DNA form, the CDR3 reads TGTGCCAGCTCACCAGACTACAGGAACACTGAAGCTTTCTTT.

This clone was seen a handful of times. The genes are TRBV5-4 and TRBJ1-1, with 7 bases that match TRBD1. Germline lookup yields CDR1 SGHNT and CDR2 YYREEE (reference sequence). The CDR3 sequence is 14 residues long. With V trimmed by 3 bases and J by 4 bases, 6 bases remained unmatched. CDR3 in DNA: TGTGCCAGCAGCTCCGGACAGGTTAGCACTGAAGCTTTCTTT. It encodes CASSSGQVSTEAFF. Full variable domain (outside the CDR3, taken from reference TRBV5-4 and TRBJ1-1): ETGVTQSPTHLIKTRGQQVTLRCSSQSGHNTVSWYQQALGQGPQFIFQYYREEENGRGNFPPRFSGLQFPNYSSELNVNALELDDSALYLCASSSGQVSTEAFFGQGTRLTVV.

The chain joins TRBV6-1 to TRBJ1-2; D is unresolved. In germline, CDR1 is MNHNS, CDR2 SASEGT. Trimming removed 6 bases at V and 2 bases at J, with 7 bases between. CDR3 length: 12 residues. The CDR3 sequence: CASRKENYGYTF. The CDR3 nucleotides read TGTGCCAGCAGGAAGGAGAACTATGGCTACACCTTC.

The chain carries TRBV6-5 and TRBJ1-3, with D perhaps matching TRBD1 (5 bases). The CDR3 contains 15 residues. V lost 6 bases and J 3 bases, leaving 15 bases between the germline ends. Per the germline V gene, CDR1 is MNHEY and CDR2 is SVGAGI. CDR3 in DNA: TGTGCCAGCAGCCCAGGGAGGGGAGGTGGAAACACCATATATTTT. Translated: CASSPGRGGGNTIYF.

V and J are TRBV6-5 and TRBJ1-6; D is undetermined. V lost 4 bases, J lost 9 bases, and 19 bases lay in between. The CDR3 extends over 16 amino acids. CDR1 MNHEY and CDR2 SVGAGI come from the germline V gene. The CDR3 is CASSSPWQAGGSPLHF. The CDR3 region has the DNA TGTGCCAGCAGTTCCCCCTGGCAGGCTGGTGGTTCACCCCTCCACTTT.

This chain joins TRBV7-9 and TRBJ2-5, with 8 bases fitting TRBD1. Germline CDR1 SEHNR, CDR2 FQNEAQ (reference sequence). The ends lost 4 bases at V and 5 bases at J; junction bases unmatched: 3. The CDR3 is made up of 13 amino acids. In DNA form, the CDR3 reads TGTGCCAGCAGCTCCAGGGGGCCGGAGACCCAGTACTTC. Translating it yields CASSSRGPETQYF. Full variable domain (outside the CDR3, taken from reference TRBV7-9 and TRBJ2-5): DTGVSQNPRHKITKRGQNVTFRCDPISEHNRLYWYRQTLGQGPEFLTYFQNEAQLEKSRLLSDRFSAERPKGSFSTLEIQRTEQGDSAMYLCASSSRGPETQYFGPGTRLLVL.

The gene calls are TRBV28 and TRBJ2-5, with 8 bases matching TRBD1. CDR3 length: 15 amino acids. Germline CDR1 MDHEN, CDR2 SYDVKM. V was pared by 2 bases and J by 5 bases, with 7 bases of the junction left unmatched. Here the CDR3 DNA reads TGTGCCAGCAGTTTACCTCAGGGGGCGGCGGAGACCCAGTACTTC. It codes for CASSLPQGAAETQYF.

This clone appeared a few times. V gene TRBV28 combines with J gene TRBJ2-7; TRBD1 matches 9 bases. V shed 9 bases, J shed 0 bases, and the junction held 6 bases outside the gene matches. This CDR3 is built from 14 residues. The germline V gene has CDR1 MDHEN and CDR2 SYDVKM. The CDR3 region is CASTGTGSSYEQYF. CDR3 coding DNA: TGTGCCAGTACCGGGACAGGGAGCTCCTACGAGCAGTACTTC.

The V call is TRBV27, the J call TRBJ2-5; 13 positions agree with TRBD2. The CDR3 runs 16 residues. Trimming took 5 bases from V and 8 from J; bases not matched to a gene: 11. Germline V CDR1 and CDR2: MNHEY, SMNVEV (reference sequence). The CDR3 DNA reads TGTGCCAGCAGTCCAAGGGGACTAGCGGGATTGGAAACCCAGTACTTC. Translation gives CASSPRGLAGLETQYF.

This clone showed up just once. The chain has TRBV29-1 and TRBJ2-7, with 13 bases fitting TRBD2. The CDR3 contains 13 residues. The V gene's germline CDR1 is SQVTM and CDR2 ANQGSEA. The trim removed 7 bases at V and 2 bases at J, leaving 2 bases unmatched. This chain's CDR3 is CSAGTSGAYEQYF. CDR3 DNA: TGCAGCGCTGGGACTAGCGGGGCCTACGAGCAGTACTTC.

This clone was found a few times. V gene TRBV7-9 combines with J gene TRBJ2-3; 8 positions match TRBD1. CDR1 is SEHNR, CDR2 FQNEAQ, per germline (reference sequence). The CDR3 runs to 15 residues. The ends lost 5 bases at V and 5 bases at J; junction bases unmatched: 9. CDR3 region: CASSPGQATVDTQYF. CDR3 in DNA: TGTGCCAGCAGCCCGGGACAGGCAACCGTAGATACGCAGTATTTT.

The V call is TRBV6-1, the J call TRBJ2-7; possible D gene TRBD1, 6 bases. CDR1 MNHNS and CDR2 SASEGT come from the germline V gene. Trimming removed 7 bases at V and 6 bases at J, with 16 bases between. There are 13 residues in the CDR3. The CDR3 nucleotides are TGTGCCAGCACCACACAGGGAGAGGGCGAGCAGTACTTC. The encoded protein is CASTTQGEGEQYF.

In regard to this clone: Other nucleotide sequences from this sample produce the same CDR3. This chain joins TRBV7-9 and TRBJ2-4; D unresolved. CDR3 length equals 15 residues. Germline lookup yields CDR1 SEHNR and CDR2 FQNEAQ (reference sequence). The V gene lost 5 bases and the J gene lost 0 bases, with 11 bases spanning the gap. For the CDR3, the DNA is TGTGCCAGCAGCCCCACAGAGCTAGCCAAAAACATTCAGTACTTC. It codes for CASSPTELAKNIQYF.

With regard to this clone: The same CDR3 also results from other DNA sequences found in this sample. CDR3 protein: CASSAPTVQETQYF. Written as DNA, the CDR3 is TGCGCCAGCAGCGCCCCGACAGTCCAAGAGACCCAGTACTTC. The chain links TRBV5-1 to TRBJ2-5; possibly TRBD1 for D (5 bases). The CDR3 runs 14 residues. Looked up from germline, CDR1 is SGHRS and CDR2 is YFSETQ. V was cut by 4 bases and J by 1 base, with 11 bases left in between. The whole variable domain, remainder taken from reference TRBV5-1 and TRBJ2-5, is KAGVTQTPRYLIKTRGQQVTLSCSPISGHRSVSWYQQTPGQGLQFLFEYFSETQRNKGNFPGRFSGRQFSNSRSEMNVSTLELGDSALYLCASSAPTVQETQYFGPGTRLLVL.

The V gene is TRBV19, the J gene TRBJ1-1, with TRBD1 matching 8 bases. CDR3 length equals 15 residues. Germline CDR1 is LNHDA and CDR2 is SQIVND (reference sequence). The junction had 7 bases not matched to a gene; V was cut back by 6 bases and J by 1 base. The CDR3 DNA reads TGTGCCAGTAGGGCTCTTGACAGGGGGAACACTGAAGCTTTCTTT. This encodes CASRALDRGNTEAFF.

V is TRBV7-9 and J is TRBJ1-6; tentatively, D is TRBD1 (6 bases). Germline values: CDR1 SEHNR, CDR2 FQNEAQ (reference sequence). Trimming shortened V by 3 bases and J by 2 bases, and 8 bases separated the two germline ends. There are 15 residues in the CDR3. The CDR3 nucleotides are TGTGCCAGCAGCTTCGGACAGACCTATAATTCACCCCTCCACTTT. Residues: CASSFGQTYNSPLHF.

This clone was observed a handful of times. V is TRBV6-5 and J is TRBJ2-1; 9 bases are a match to TRBD1. The CDR3 length is 15 residues. Germline V gives CDR1 MNHEY, CDR2 SVGAGI. Germline trimming cut 7 bases from V and 4 bases from J; bases unmatched to any gene: 8. The CDR3: CASNPGGQGYNEQFF. The DNA of the CDR3 is TGTGCCAGCAACCCGGGGGGACAGGGTTACAATGAGCAGTTCTTC.

This clone has more than one count but fewer than ten. The rearrangement links TRBV28 to TRBJ1-4; perhaps TRBD1 as D (5 bases). V was trimmed by 5 bases and J by 1 base, leaving 14 bases between them. The CDR3 runs 16 residues. Germline V gene data show CDR1 as MDHEN and CDR2 as SYDVKM. This chain's CDR3 is CASSAPTGVTNEKLFF. In DNA form, the CDR3 reads TGTGCCAGCAGTGCCCCTACGGGGGTAACTAATGAAAAACTGTTTTTT.

The chain combines TRBV6-1 with TRBJ2-7; 7 bases align to TRBD1. Germline trimming cut 4 bases from V and 5 bases from J; bases unmatched to any gene: 2. The CDR3 runs to 12 residues. The V gene's germline CDR1 is MNHNS and CDR2 SASEGT. This CDR3 reads CASSGDRDEQYF. The DNA for the CDR3 is TGTGCCAGCAGTGGCGACAGGGACGAGCAGTACTTC.

This clone was seen once. The chain employs TRBV10-3 and TRBJ2-7; 9 bases match TRBD1. V was clipped by 4 bases and J by 2 bases; unmatched bases: 6. The germline gives CDR1 ENHRY, CDR2 SYGVKD. The CDR3 loop spans 15 amino acids. CDR3 region: CAISAPGQGTYEQYF. The DNA for the CDR3 is TGTGCCATCAGTGCCCCGGGACAGGGAACCTACGAGCAGTACTTC.

The rearrangement uses TRBV7-7 and TRBJ1-3; tentatively, D is TRBD1 (5 bases). From germline, CDR1 is SSHAT and CDR2 FNYEAQ (reference sequence). The V end lost 5 bases, the J end lost 2 bases, and 10 bases lay between the germline ends. This CDR3 comprises 14 residues. Here the CDR3 DNA reads TGTGCCAGCAGCCGGGGGACGGCTGGAAACACCATATATTTT. Protein sequence: CASSRGTAGNTIYF. Drawing the rest from reference TRBV7-7 and TRBJ1-3, the complete variable domain is GAGVSQSPRYKVTKRGQDVTLRCDPISSHATLYWYQQALGQGPEFLTYFNYEAQPDKSGLPSDRFSAERPEGSISTLTIQRTEQRDSAMYRCASSRGTAGNTIYFGEGSWLTVV.

The rearrangement joins TRBV7-9 to TRBJ2-5; 13 bases are a match to TRBD2. This CDR3 contains 17 residues. Germline V gives CDR1 SEHNR, CDR2 FQNEAQ (reference sequence). V dropped 5 bases and J dropped 4; count of bases not matched to a gene: 10. This CDR3 reads CASSPGTSGTAGETQYF. CDR3 bases: TGTGCCAGCAGCCCTGGGACTAGCGGGACCGCAGGAGAGACCCAGTACTTC.

The genes are TRBV12-5 and TRBJ1-5; D call uncertain. This CDR3 spans 13 amino acids. CDR1 and CDR2 (germline): LGHNT, FRNRAP. V dropped 2 bases and J dropped 4 bases, with 6 bases sitting between them. This CDR3 reads CASGLTLNQPQHF. In DNA form, the CDR3 reads TGTGCTAGTGGTTTGACCCTAAATCAGCCCCAGCATTTT.

The chain couples TRBV6-6 to TRBJ2-7, with D maybe TRBD2 (6 bases). Germline values: CDR1 MNHNY, CDR2 SVGAGI (reference sequence). Trimming cost V 7 bases and J 4 bases, with 20 bases left between them. The CDR3 consists of 15 residues. For the CDR3, the DNA is TGTGCCAGCACCTACGGAGGGTGGGGTGGGTACGAGCAGTACTTC. It is translated as CASTYGGWGGYEQYF.

The chain joins TRBV9 to TRBJ1-2, with 10 bases identical to TRBD1. Unmatched junction bases numbered 16, after V lost 3 bases and J lost 5 bases. Germline V gene lookup returns CDR1 SGDLS and CDR2 YYNGEE. The CDR3 covers 18 residues. Here the CDR3 reads CASSASHRDRGNSYGYTF. The DNA for the CDR3 is TGTGCCAGCAGCGCCTCCCACCGGGACAGGGGAAATTCTTATGGCTACACCTTC.

This clone is deemed medium-sized (0.01 to 0.1%). The chain is built from TRBV7-9 and TRBJ1-5; D not certain. Trimming cost V 0 bases and J 6 bases, with 6 bases left between them. The CDR3 loop spans 13 amino acids. Germline assignment: CDR1 SEHNR and CDR2 FQNEAQ (reference sequence). In nucleotides, the CDR3 is TGTGCCAGCAGCTTAGCACTTGGTCAGCCCCAGCATTTT. Translation: CASSLALGQPQHF.

This clone was picked up one time. The V call is TRBV6-4, the J call TRBJ2-2; 7 bases fit TRBD1. CDR3 length: 15 amino acids. CDR1 is MRHNA, CDR2 SNTAGT, per germline. V trimming: 2 bases; J trimming: 4 bases; junction bases outside the gene matches: 4. CDR3 nucleotide sequence: TGTGCCAGCAGTGACACTAGGACAGGCACCGGGGAGCTGTTTTTT. It translates to CASSDTRTGTGELFF.

The rearrangement uses TRBV7-3 and TRBJ1-6, with 12 bases identical to TRBD1. V lost 5 bases and J lost 14; bases outside the gene matches: 7. The CDR3 totals 14 residues. Germline V gene data show CDR1 as SGHTA and CDR2 as FQGTGA. Here the CDR3 DNA reads TGTGCCAGCAGCCCGGGACAGGGGGCCCGGACCCTCCACTTT. It specifies CASSPGQGARTLHF. The full variable domain, completed using reference TRBV7-3 and TRBJ1-6, is GAGVSQTPSNKVTEKGKYVELRCDPISGHTALYWYRQSLGQGPEFLIYFQGTGAADDSGLPNDRFFAVRPEGSVSTLKIQRTERGDSAVYLCASSPGQGARTLHFGNGTRLTVT.

The V call is TRBV10-3, the J call TRBJ2-1; the D gene is possibly TRBD2 (6 bases). V lost 4 bases, J lost 1 base, and 14 bases lay in between. Germline CDR1 is ENHRY and CDR2 is SYGVKD. CDR3 length: 16 amino acids. CDR3 sequence (DNA): TGTGCCATCAGTGGCCATCGGGGGTCTTCCTACAATGAGCAGTTCTTC. Translated: CAISGHRGSSYNEQFF.

V usage is TRBV19 and J usage is TRBJ1-1; a possible D gene is TRBD1 (6 bases). The V and J ends lost 2 bases and 1 base respectively, with 11 bases between them. Per germline, CDR1 LNHDA and CDR2 SQIVND (reference sequence). The CDR3 totals 15 residues. The DNA of the CDR3 is TGTGCCAGTAGTATATCCGGGACACAGAACACTGAAGCTTTCTTT. As protein: CASSISGTQNTEAFF.